This TCR beta chain comes out of a study of cytomegalovirus exposure and HLA in healthy donors. In germline, CDR1 is LGHNA, CDR2 YSLEER. This CDR3 contains 17 residues. Losses at the gene ends were 0 bases for V and 5 bases for J; bases not matched to a gene: 12. As concerns this clone: Its antigen is not identified.

The assay was immunoSEQ multiplex PCR, and TCRdb's table has in-frame clones only and misses some. The sample yields 150,000 to 200,000 clones, roughly 89% seen once. The donors were members of the validation cohort comprising about 130 subjects, separate from the roughly 690-subject first cohort. Study conclusions and caveats: The tendency of first-cohort TCR clusters to co-occur in the approximately 120 validation repertoires was identified by a subsequent analysis. Researchers reported that a few CMV-associated chains were confirmed in vitro as CMV antigen-specific. High specificity and sensitivity for cytomegalovirus status were reported for the classifier.

This clonotype was sampled from a woman aged 18 to 35 in good health and CMV-seropositive. This chain links TRBV4-3 with TRBJ1-1, with 7 positions matching TRBD1. The sequenced sample consisted of PBMCs. The CDR3 nucleotides are TGCGCCAGCAGCCAAGACCATCAAAGACAGGGAGAGACTGAAGCTTTCTTT. Amino acid sequence: CASSQDHQRQGETEAFF.